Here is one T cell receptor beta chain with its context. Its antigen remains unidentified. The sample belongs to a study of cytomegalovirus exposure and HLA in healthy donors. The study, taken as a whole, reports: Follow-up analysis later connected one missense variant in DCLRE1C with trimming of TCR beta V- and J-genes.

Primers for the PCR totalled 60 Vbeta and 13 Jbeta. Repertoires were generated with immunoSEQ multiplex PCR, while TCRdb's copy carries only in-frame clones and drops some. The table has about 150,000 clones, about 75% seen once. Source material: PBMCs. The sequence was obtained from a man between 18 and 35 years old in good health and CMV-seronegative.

CDR3 in DNA: TGCGCCAGCAGCTTTAGGTCTGGGGCAGTCGAGCAGTACTTC. Translation: CASSFRSGAVEQYF. The chain recombines TRBV5-1 with TRBJ2-7, with D tentatively TRBD1 (5 bases). Trimming cost V 2 bases and J 6 bases, with 15 bases left between them. This CDR3 has 14 residues. The germline V gene encodes CDR1 SGHRS and CDR2 YFSETQ.